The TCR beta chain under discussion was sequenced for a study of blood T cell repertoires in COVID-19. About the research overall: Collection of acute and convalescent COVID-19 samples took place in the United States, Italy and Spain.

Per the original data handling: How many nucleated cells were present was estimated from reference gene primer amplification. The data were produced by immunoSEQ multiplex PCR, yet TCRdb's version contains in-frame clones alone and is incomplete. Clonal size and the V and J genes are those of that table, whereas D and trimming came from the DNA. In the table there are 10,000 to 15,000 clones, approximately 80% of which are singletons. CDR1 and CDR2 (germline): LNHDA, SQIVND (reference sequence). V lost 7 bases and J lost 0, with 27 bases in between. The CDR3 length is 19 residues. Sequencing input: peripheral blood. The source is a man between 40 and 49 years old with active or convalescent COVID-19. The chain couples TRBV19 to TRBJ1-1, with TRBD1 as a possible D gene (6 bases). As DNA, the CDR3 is TGTGCCAGTACGAAGCTGGGGTTTCCAAGGGGGTTAATGAACACTGAAGCTTTCTTT. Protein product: CASTKLGFPRGLMNTEAFF.